This record covers a single T cell receptor beta chain. Antigen unknown. This entry comes from a study of shared clonotypes between healthy human individuals. Study-wide background: Three CD4 naive, three CD4 memory, two CD8 naive and one CD8 memory plate were used per donor. Study-wide points: Larger richness was generally estimated for naive than memory subsets. Donor clonotype sharing was expected to depend on sequencing depth. Shared across several donors were around 5% of the naive CD4 clonotypes.

Germline values: CDR1 KGHSH, CDR2 LQKENI. The V end was cut by 3 bases, the J end by 5 bases, with 10 bases between. The CDR3 spans 13 residues. Measured with immunoSEQ multiplex PCR; TCRdb has only the in-frame clones, and not every one. The sample includes hundreds of thousands of clones, 90% to 95% seen only once; the top ten take 24%. Selected positively for CCR7 and CD45RO-negative, naive CD8 cells excluded terminally differentiated effector memory CD45RA+ cells. The gene calls are TRBV18 and TRBJ2-5, with D perhaps TRBD1 (5 bases). This clonotype was obtained from a man aged 25-45 years in good health. Specimen: naive CD8+ T cells sorted from blood. The CDR3, as DNA: TGTGCCAGCTCACCGGGGAACAGGGAGACCCAGTACTTC. Its protein is CASSPGNRETQYF.